One and the same sample provided the 9 T cell receptor beta chains below, sequenced in a study of blood T cells in healthy people across ages. A second 7 to 11 cycle PCR used barcoded and J-beta primers. Each CDR3 protein gets one entry after TCRdb re-called the 5' RACE reads with MiXCR. Among around 800,000 distinct CDR3 sequences listed, about 62% were seen once. Source material: blood. The receptors derive from a man aged 25-45 years in good health.

V gene TRBV2 combines with J gene TRBJ2-1, with D unclear. Trimming took 1 base from V and 5 from J, leaving 12 bases between them. CDR1 is SNHLY, CDR2 FYNNEI, per germline. This CDR3 is 15 amino acids long. As DNA, the CDR3 is TGTGCCAGCAGTGAAGATTGGAACGGCGACAATGAGCAGTTCTTC. Encoded protein: CASSEDWNGDNEQFF. The entire variable domain, with the rest obtained from reference TRBV2 and TRBJ2-1, is as follows: EPEVTQTPSHQVTQMGQEVILRCVPISNHLYFYWYRQILGQKVEFLVSFYNNEISEKSEIFDDQFSVERPDGSNFTLKIRSTKLEDSAMYFCASSEDWNGDNEQFFGPGTRLTVL.

The J gene is TRBJ1-3, the V gene TRBV4-3; D is undetermined. V lost 0 bases and J 4 bases, leaving 10 bases between the germline ends. Germline CDR1 and CDR2: LGHNA and YSLEER. The CDR3 extends over 15 amino acids. The CDR3 sequence is CASSQDRTVGNTIYF. Here the CDR3 DNA reads TGCGCCAGCAGCCAAGATAGGACCGTAGGAAACACCATATATTTT.

This clonotype occurred once. V and J are TRBV4-1 and TRBJ2-1; 9 nucleotides align to TRBD1. Trimming at V came to 0 bases and at J to 3 bases, leaving 3 bases not matched to a gene. The CDR3 sequence is 16 residues long. CDR1 and CDR2 from the germline V gene are MGHRA and YSYEKL. CDR3 sequence: CASSQDRGQGYNEQFF. The CDR3 DNA is TGCGCCAGCAGCCAAGATAGGGGACAGGGCTACAATGAGCAGTTCTTC.

This clonotype was counted only a few times. The chain is built from TRBV4-2 and TRBJ2-3, with 9 nucleotides matching TRBD2. Per germline, CDR1 LGHNA and CDR2 YNFKEQ. The CDR3 is made up of 15 amino acids. J lost 5 bases, V lost 3 bases, and 6 bases had no gene match. CDR3 nucleotides: TGTGCCAGCAGCCAGGGCGGGACTAGCTTAGATACGCAGTATTTT. It encodes CASSQGGTSLDTQYF.

Only one count was recorded for this clonotype. The gene calls are TRBV7-2 and TRBJ2-3, with TRBD2 identical over 9 bases. Unmatched junction bases numbered 8, after V lost 1 base and J lost 3 bases. Per germline, CDR1 SGHTA and CDR2 FQGNSA. This CDR3 is 17 amino acids long. The CDR3 DNA follows: TGTGCCAGCAGCTTAGTGGTCCTAGCGGGGATGACAGATACGCAGTATTTT. Its translation is CASSLVVLAGMTDTQYF.

This clonotype was counted between two and nine times. This chain uses TRBV20-1 with TRBJ1-1; no clear D. Per germline, CDR1 DFQATT and CDR2 SNEGSKA (reference sequence). Trimming shortened V by 0 bases and J by 1 base, and 15 bases separated the two germline ends. The CDR3 loop spans 16 amino acids. This CDR3 reads CSARDDGLSENTEAFF. CDR3 coding DNA: TGCAGTGCTAGAGATGACGGCCTCTCCGAGAACACTGAAGCTTTCTTT.

This clonotype has just a few counts. The genes are TRBV15 and TRBJ1-6; D unresolved. The germline gives CDR1 LNHNV, CDR2 YYDKDF (reference sequence). The CDR3 contains 14 residues. V was trimmed by 3 bases and J by 10 bases, leaving 13 bases between them. The CDR3 coding sequence is TGTGCCACCAGCAGCCGGCAGGCGGGGTCACCCCTCCACTTT. Protein product: CATSSRQAGSPLHF. Full variable domain (missing parts from reference TRBV15 and TRBJ1-6): DAMVIQNPRYQVTQFGKPVTLSCSQTLNHNVMYWYQQKSSQAPKLLFHYYDKDFNNEADTPDNFQSRRPNTSFCFLDIRSPGLGDTAMYLCATSSRQAGSPLHFGNGTRLTVT.

The J gene is TRBJ2-7, the V gene TRBV5-1, with D uncertain. The germline V gene encodes CDR1 SGHRS and CDR2 YFSETQ. The CDR3 contains 13 residues. The V end was cut by 4 bases, the J end by 12 bases, with 20 bases between. The DNA for the CDR3 is TGCGCCAGCAGCAGAGTAGTCCAAGAGACCCGGTACTTC. Translation: CASSRVVQETRYF.

The chain is built from TRBV2 and TRBJ2-1; D could derive from TRBD1 or TRBD2 (5 bases each). V lost 6 bases to trimming and J lost 8 bases, with 11 bases between them. Germline lookup yields CDR1 SNHLY and CDR2 FYNNEI. The CDR3 spans 12 residues. The CDR3 DNA sequence: TGTGCCAGCAGGGGGGATAGCGATGAGCAGTTCTTC. It is translated as CASRGDSDEQFF.